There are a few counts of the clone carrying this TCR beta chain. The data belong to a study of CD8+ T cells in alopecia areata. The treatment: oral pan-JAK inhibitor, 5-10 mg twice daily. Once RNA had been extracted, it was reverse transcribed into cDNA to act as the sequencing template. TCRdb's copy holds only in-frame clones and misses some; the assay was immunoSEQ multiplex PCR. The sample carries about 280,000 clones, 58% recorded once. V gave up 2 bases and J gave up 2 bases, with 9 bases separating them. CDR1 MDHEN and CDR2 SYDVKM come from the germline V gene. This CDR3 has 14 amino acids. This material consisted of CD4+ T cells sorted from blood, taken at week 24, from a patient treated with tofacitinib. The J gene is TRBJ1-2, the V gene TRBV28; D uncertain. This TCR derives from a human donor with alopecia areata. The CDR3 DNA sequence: TGTGCCAGCAGTTTAGGTCTGAGGAACTATGGCTACACCTTC. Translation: CASSLGLRNYGYTF.